This TCR beta chain was recorded in a study of cytomegalovirus exposure and HLA in healthy donors. Note on this clone: The antigen is not known.

The CDR3 contains 14 residues. Per germline, CDR1 SEHNR and CDR2 FQNEAQ (reference sequence). V lost 6 bases to trimming and J lost 0 bases; unmatched junction nucleotides: 3. PCR used 60 Vbeta primers and 13 Jbeta primers. Some clones are missing from TCRdb's copy, which holds only in-frame ones; the method was immunoSEQ multiplex PCR. The sample includes about 110,000 clones, 65% to 80% seen only once; the top ten take approximately 4.2%. General observations from the study: In a later analysis, V- and J-gene trimming of beta chains associated with a DCLRE1C missense variant, replicated independently. Productive status was seen about 87% or about 30% of the time for most TCR beta V segments in an earlier analysis. Later analysis indicated greater clonal expansion among HLA-associated TCR beta chains than among equally common other chains. A later look showed TCR association rates differing by HLA locus, highest for DRB1 and lowest for HLA-C.

Sequences were obtained from PBMCs. The sequence was collected from a male donor in good health and CMV-seronegative. V and J are TRBV7-9 and TRBJ2-3; 7 bases are shared with TRBD1. The CDR3 bases are TGTGCCAGCAGGGACAGGTTTAGCACAGATACGCAGTATTTT. Translating gives CASRDRFSTDTQYF.